The rows below give T cell receptor beta chains drawn from one sample of a study of T cells in pancreatic ductal adenocarcinoma. Produced via immunoSEQ multiplex PCR; TCRdb's table is partial and in-frame only. Here the sample spans 97,000 or so clones, over 90% being singletons. What was sequenced was PBMCs. All receptors derive from a human donor with pancreatic ductal adenocarcinoma. Both conserved end residues are part of each CDR3. Each record gives: J gene, V gene, CDR3 protein.

j_call: TRBJ1-4
v_call: TRBV7-3
cdr3_aa: CASSFLIEARRINEKLFF

j_call: TRBJ2-7
v_call: TRBV11-3
cdr3_aa: CASSLGAGQAYEQYF

j_call: TRBJ2-3
v_call: TRBV7-2
cdr3_aa: CASRTGTGRTDTQYF

j_call: TRBJ1-1
v_call: TRBV5-6
cdr3_aa: CASSPGTSGDNTEAFF

j_call: TRBJ2-2
v_call: TRBV9
cdr3_aa: CASSTGRELTGELFF

j_call: TRBJ2-5
v_call: TRBV10-2
cdr3_aa: CASTTRPGGAQETQYF

j_call: TRBJ2-1
v_call: TRBV15
cdr3_aa: CATSRGDSNEQFF

j_call: TRBJ2-3
v_call: TRBV5-1
cdr3_aa: CASSLGTSGPSTDTQYF

j_call: TRBJ2-6
v_call: TRBV29-1
cdr3_aa: CSVGDSYSGANVLTF

j_call: TRBJ1-4
v_call: TRBV28
cdr3_aa: CASSLSAGGNEKLFF

j_call: TRBJ2-7
v_call: TRBV28
cdr3_aa: CASSDTSQVQQYF

j_call: TRBJ2-2
v_call: TRBV5-4
cdr3_aa: CASTPSPGRAETGELFF

j_call: TRBJ2-2
v_call: TRBV19
cdr3_aa: CASSPRGRGNTGELFF

j_call: TRBJ1-5
v_call: TRBV28
cdr3_aa: CASKETGFYQPQHF

j_call: TRBJ2-7
v_call: TRBV5-4
cdr3_aa: CASSLGVTGVYEQYF

j_call: TRBJ2-5
v_call: TRBV6-1
cdr3_aa: CASSRDREETQYF

j_call: TRBJ1-2
v_call: TRBV19
cdr3_aa: CASSMVGGINGYTF

j_call: TRBJ1-3
v_call: TRBV10-3
cdr3_aa: CAGREGFSGNTIYF

j_call: TRBJ1-2
v_call: TRBV7-2
cdr3_aa: CASSLAAIYGYTF

j_call: TRBJ2-7
v_call: TRBV28
cdr3_aa: CASSSSGGPYEQYF

j_call: TRBJ1-5
v_call: TRBV19
cdr3_aa: CASRDRGNQPQHF

j_call: TRBJ2-3
v_call: TRBV7-2
cdr3_aa: CASSLEPGTSGYQTDTQYF

j_call: TRBJ2-5
v_call: TRBV5-4
cdr3_aa: CASSLGLSGSGETQYF

j_call: TRBJ1-2
v_call: TRBV5-4
cdr3_aa: CASSLVQAGYGYTF